This T cell receptor (beta chain) was obtained from a study of OX40 agonist ivuxolimab in advanced cancers. Study-level information: Dose-escalation subjects each had hepatocellular carcinoma, melanoma, renal cell or head and neck cancer.

The CDR3 runs 15 residues. CDR1 and CDR2 (germline): SGHDN, FVKESK. The V end lost 6 bases, the J end lost 0 bases, and 13 bases lay between the germline ends. TCRdb's copy holds only in-frame clones and misses some; the assay was immunoSEQ multiplex PCR. The table shows some 78,000 clones, with about 88% occurring only once. The chain is built from TRBV14 and TRBJ2-3; perhaps D is TRBD1 or TRBD2 (6 bases each). The sample in question was CD4+ or CD8+ T cells sorted from blood, obtained in a trial of the OX40 agonist ivuxolimab. The clonotype originates from an adult with an advanced solid tumor such as melanoma, head and neck, liver or kidney cancer. CDR3 sequence reads: CASSPLGGSTDTQYF. The CDR3 bases are TGTGCCAGCAGTCCCTTAGGGGGGAGCACAGATACGCAGTATTTT.